The TCR beta chain described here comes from a study of vaccination and CD4 T cells after COVID-19. The overall study: As their vaccination, participants received two doses of either BNT162b2 or mRNA-1273 vaccine.

A word on this clonotype: The antigen remains unidentified.

Treatment here: approximately 9-day PBMC culture with coronavirus spike peptide pools or control peptides (ViraFEST assay). First, ViraFEST expanded antigen-specific T cells with peptide pools, and next it sequenced the TCRs. Negative selection separated CD4+ T cells from roughly ten-day cultures. Oncomine TCR Beta short-read sequencing was applied to DNA from cultured CD4+ T cells. Each CDR3 protein is one row after TCRdb ran MiXCR on the PCR reads. The sample has about 8,900 distinct CDR3 sequences; 64% are singletons. Sequenced input: CD4+ T cells from blood, cultured in vitro. The source of this sequence is a human donor who had recovered from COVID-19.

Here the CDR3 DNA reads TGTGCCAGCAGCCGCGGACTAGCGGGGGGGAGGCAAGAGACCCAGTACTTC. This gives the protein CASSRGLAGGRQETQYF. The gene calls are TRBV2 and TRBJ2-5, with 15 bases aligning to TRBD2. CDR1 and CDR2 from the germline V gene are SNHLY and FYNNEI. CDR3 size: 17 residues. With 6 bases clipped from V and 2 bases from J, the junction kept 7 bases outside the gene matches.